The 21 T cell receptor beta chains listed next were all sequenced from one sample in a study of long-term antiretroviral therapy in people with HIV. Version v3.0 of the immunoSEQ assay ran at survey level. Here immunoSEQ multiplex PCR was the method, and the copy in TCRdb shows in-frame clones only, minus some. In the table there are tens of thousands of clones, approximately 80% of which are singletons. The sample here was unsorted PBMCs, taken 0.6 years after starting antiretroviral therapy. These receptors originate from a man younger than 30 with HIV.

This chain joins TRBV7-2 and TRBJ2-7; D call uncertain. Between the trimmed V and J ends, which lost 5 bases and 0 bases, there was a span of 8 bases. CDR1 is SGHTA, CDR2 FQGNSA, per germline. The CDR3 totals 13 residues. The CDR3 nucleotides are TGTGCCAGCAGCCGATGGGACTCCTACGAGCAGTACTTC. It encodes CASSRWDSYEQYF.

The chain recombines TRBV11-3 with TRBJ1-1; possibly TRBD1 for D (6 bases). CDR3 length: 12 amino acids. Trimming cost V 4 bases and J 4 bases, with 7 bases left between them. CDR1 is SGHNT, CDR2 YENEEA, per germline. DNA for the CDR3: TGTGCCAGCAGCTCAGGGGCCACTGAAGCTTTCTTT. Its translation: CASSSGATEAFF.

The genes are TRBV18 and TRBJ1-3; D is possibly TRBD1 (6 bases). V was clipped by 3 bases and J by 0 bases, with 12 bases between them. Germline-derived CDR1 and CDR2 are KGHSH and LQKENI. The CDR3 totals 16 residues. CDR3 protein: CASSPIRDTSGNTIYF. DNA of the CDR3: TGTGCCAGCTCACCTATTCGGGACACCTCTGGAAACACCATATATTTT.

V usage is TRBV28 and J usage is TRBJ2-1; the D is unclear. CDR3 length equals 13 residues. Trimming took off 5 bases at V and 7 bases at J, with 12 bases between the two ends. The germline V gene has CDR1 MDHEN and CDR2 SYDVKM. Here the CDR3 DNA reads TGTGCCAGCAGTCGTATCCCTGGGAATGAGCAGTTCTTC. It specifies CASSRIPGNEQFF.

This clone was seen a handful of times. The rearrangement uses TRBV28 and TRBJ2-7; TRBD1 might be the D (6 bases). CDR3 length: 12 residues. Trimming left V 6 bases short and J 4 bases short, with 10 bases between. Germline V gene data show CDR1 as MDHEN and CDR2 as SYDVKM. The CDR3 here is CASRSGVYEQYF. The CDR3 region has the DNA TGTGCCAGCAGGTCAGGGGTTTACGAGCAGTACTTC. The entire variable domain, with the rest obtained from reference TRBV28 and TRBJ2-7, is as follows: DVKVTQSSRYLVKRTGEKVFLECVQDMDHENMFWYRQDPGLGLRLIYFSYDVKMKEKGDIPEGYSVSREKKERFSLILESASTNQTSMYLCASRSGVYEQYFGPGTRLTVT.

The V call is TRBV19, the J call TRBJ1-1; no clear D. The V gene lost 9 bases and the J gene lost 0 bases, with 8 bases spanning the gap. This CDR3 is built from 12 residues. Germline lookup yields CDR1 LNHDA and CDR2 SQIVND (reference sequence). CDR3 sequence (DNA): TGTGCCAGCAGCTATTTGAACACTGAAGCTTTCTTT. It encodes CASSYLNTEAFF.

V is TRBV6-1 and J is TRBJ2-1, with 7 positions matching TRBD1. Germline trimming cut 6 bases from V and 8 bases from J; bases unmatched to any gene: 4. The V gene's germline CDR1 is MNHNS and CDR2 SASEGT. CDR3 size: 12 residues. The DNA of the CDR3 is TGTGCCAGCAGAAGACAGGGCCATGAGCAGTTCTTC. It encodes CASRRQGHEQFF.

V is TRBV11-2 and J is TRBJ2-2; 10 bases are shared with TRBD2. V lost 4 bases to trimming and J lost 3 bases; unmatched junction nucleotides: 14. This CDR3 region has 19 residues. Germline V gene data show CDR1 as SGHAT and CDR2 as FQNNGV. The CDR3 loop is CASSSVGTAGGRYTGELFF. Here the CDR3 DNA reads TGTGCCAGCAGCTCAGTGGGGACAGCGGGAGGGCGGTACACCGGGGAGCTGTTTTTT.

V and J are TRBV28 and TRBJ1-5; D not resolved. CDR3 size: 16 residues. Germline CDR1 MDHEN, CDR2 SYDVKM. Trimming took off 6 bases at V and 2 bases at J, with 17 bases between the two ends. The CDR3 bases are TGTGCCAGCAGCCAAGGGCGGGGAAGCGGCAATCAGCCCCAGCATTTT. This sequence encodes CASSQGRGSGNQPQHF.

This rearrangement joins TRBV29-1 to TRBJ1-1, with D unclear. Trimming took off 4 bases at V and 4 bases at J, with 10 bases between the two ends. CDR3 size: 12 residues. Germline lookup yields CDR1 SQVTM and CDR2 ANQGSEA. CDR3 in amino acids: CSVAGISTEAFF. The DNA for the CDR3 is TGCAGCGTTGCCGGGATCTCCACTGAAGCTTTCTTT.

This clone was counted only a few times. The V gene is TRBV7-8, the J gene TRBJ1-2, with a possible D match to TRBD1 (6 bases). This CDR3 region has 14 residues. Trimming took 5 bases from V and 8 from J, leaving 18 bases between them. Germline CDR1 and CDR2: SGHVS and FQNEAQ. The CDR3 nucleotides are TGTGCCAGCAGCATCTACAGGGAAGGGCGGGGCTACACCTTC. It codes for CASSIYREGRGYTF. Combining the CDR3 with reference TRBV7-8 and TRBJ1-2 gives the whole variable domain GAGVSQSPRYKVAKRGQDVALRCDPISGHVSLFWYQQALGQGPEFLTYFQNEAQLDKSGLPSDRFFAERPEGSVSTLKIQRTQQEDSAVYLCASSIYREGRGYTFGSGTRLTVV.

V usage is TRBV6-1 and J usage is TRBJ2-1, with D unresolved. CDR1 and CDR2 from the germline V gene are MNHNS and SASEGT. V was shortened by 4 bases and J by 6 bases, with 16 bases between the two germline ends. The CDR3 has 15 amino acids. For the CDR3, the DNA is TGTGCCAGCAGTGTAGGGCCCCACGACGGCAATGAGCAGTTCTTC. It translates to CASSVGPHDGNEQFF.

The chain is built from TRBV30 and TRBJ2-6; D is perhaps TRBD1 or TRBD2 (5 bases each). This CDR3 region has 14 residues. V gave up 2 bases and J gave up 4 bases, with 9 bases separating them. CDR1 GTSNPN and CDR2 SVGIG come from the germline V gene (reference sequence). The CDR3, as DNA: TGTGCCTGGAGTAAAGGGGACGGGGCCAACGTCCTGACTTTC. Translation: CAWSKGDGANVLTF.

The CDR3 spells CASSVEVLAYNEQFF. DNA of the CDR3: TGTGCCAGCAGCGTAGAAGTACTGGCCTACAATGAGCAGTTCTTC. The rearrangement uses TRBV9 and TRBJ2-1; no clear D. The CDR3 totals 15 residues. V was trimmed by 0 bases and J by 2 bases, leaving 9 bases between them. Germline assignment: CDR1 SGDLS and CDR2 YYNGEE.

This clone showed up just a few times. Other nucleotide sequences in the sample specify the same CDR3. The CDR3 region is CASTLGRSTDTQYF. The CDR3 DNA reads as TGTGCCAGCACCCTAGGCCGAAGCACAGATACGCAGTATTTT. The chain has TRBV9 and TRBJ2-3, with unresolved D. Germline CDR1 is SGDLS and CDR2 is YYNGEE. CDR3 size: 14 residues. Between the trimmed V and J ends, which lost 6 bases and 0 bases, there was a span of 11 bases.

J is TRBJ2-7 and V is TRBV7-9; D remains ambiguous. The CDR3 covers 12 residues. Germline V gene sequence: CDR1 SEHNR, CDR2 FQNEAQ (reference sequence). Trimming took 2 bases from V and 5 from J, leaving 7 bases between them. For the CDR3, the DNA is TGTGCCAGCAGCTTACGCCCACACGAGCAGTACTTC. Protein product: CASSLRPHEQYF.

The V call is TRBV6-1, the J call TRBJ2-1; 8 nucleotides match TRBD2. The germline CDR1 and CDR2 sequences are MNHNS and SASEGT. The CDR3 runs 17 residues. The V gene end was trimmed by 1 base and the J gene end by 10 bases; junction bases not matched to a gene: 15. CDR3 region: CASSEGSLAAFRQEQFF. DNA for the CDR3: TGTGCCAGCAGTGAAGGGTCACTAGCGGCCTTTAGGCAGGAGCAGTTCTTC.

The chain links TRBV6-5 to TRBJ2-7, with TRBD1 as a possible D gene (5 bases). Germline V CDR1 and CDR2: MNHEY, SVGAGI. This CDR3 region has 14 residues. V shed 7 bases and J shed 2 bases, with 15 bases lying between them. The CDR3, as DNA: TGTGCCAGCACCCAGAGACAGAGACCCTACGAGCAGTACTTC. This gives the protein CASTQRQRPYEQYF.

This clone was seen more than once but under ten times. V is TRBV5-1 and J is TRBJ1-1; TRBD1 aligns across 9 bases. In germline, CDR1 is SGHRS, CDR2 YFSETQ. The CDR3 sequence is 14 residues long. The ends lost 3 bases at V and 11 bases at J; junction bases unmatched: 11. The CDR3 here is CASSYGTGRSQAFF. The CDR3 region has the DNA TGCGCCAGCAGCTATGGGACAGGGAGGTCGCAGGCTTTCTTT.

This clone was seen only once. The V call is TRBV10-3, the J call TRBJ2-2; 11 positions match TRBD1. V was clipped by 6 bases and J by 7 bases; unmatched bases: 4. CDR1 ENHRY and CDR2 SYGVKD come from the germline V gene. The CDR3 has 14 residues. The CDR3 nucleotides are TGTGCCATCAGCGGACAGGGGGCGGGCGGGGAGCTGTTTTTT. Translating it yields CAISGQGAGGELFF.

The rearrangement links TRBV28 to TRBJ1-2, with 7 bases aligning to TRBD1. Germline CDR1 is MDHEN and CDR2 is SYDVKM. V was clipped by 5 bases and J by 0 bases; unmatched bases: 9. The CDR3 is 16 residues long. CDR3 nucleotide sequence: TGTGCCAGCAGTCCCCCTCCGGGGACAGCTAACTATGGCTACACCTTC. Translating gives CASSPPPGTANYGYTF.